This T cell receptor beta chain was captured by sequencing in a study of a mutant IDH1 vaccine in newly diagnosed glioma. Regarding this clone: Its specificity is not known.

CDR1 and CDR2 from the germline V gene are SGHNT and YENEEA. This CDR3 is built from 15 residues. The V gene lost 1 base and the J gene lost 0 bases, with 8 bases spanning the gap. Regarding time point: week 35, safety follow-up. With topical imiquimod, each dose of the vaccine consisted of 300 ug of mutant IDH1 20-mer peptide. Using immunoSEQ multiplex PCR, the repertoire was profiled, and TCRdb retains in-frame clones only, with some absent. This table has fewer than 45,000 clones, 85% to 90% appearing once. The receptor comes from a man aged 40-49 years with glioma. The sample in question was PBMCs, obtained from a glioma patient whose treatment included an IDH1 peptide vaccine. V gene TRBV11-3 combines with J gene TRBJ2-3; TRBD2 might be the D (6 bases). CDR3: CASSLGDSSTDTQYF. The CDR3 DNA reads TGTGCCAGCAGCTTAGGGGACTCAAGCACAGATACGCAGTATTTT.